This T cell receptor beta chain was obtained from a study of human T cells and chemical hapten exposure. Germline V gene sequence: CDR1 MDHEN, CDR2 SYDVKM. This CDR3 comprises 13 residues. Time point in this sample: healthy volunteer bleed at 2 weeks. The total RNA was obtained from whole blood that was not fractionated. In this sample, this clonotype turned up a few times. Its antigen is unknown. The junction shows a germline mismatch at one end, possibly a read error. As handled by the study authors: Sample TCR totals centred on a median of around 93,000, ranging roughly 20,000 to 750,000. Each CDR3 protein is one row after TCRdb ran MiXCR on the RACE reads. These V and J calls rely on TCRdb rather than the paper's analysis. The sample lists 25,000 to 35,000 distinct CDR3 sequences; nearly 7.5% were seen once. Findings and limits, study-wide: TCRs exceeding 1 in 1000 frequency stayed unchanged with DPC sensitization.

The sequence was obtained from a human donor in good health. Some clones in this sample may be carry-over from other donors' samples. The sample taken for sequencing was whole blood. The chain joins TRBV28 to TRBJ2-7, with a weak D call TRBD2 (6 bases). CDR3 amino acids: CASSFAGGGEEYF. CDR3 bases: TGTGCCAGCAGTTTCGCTGGGGGAGGCGAGGAGTACTTC.